The clone carrying this T cell receptor (beta chain) appeared once. Its specificity is not known. This entry comes from a study of blood T cells in healthy people across ages. Study results and limitations: Significant beta diversity loss was already apparent by age roughly 44, declining roughly linearly. Greater diversity and more naive CD4+ cells were seen in long-lived donors than in aged donors.

Then a second PCR, running about 7 to 11 cycles, was carried out with a sample-barcoded 5' primer and a J-beta primer mix. MiXCR, run by TCRdb on the 5' RACE reads, gives a single entry per CDR3 protein. The table includes some 1.8 million distinct CDR3 sequences, 35% to 50% detected once. CDR1 SGHTA and CDR2 FQGNSA come from the germline V gene. The length of the CDR3 is 16 residues. The trim removed 5 bases at V and 6 bases at J, leaving 13 bases unmatched. The sequencing input was blood. V usage is TRBV7-2 and J usage is TRBJ2-1; 7 positions match TRBD2. The sequence was obtained from a human donor in good health. Written as DNA, the CDR3 is TGTGCCAGCAGCGCCCGGGGAGTGGCGGGGGTCAATGAGCAGTTCTTC. Amino acid sequence: CASSARGVAGVNEQFF.